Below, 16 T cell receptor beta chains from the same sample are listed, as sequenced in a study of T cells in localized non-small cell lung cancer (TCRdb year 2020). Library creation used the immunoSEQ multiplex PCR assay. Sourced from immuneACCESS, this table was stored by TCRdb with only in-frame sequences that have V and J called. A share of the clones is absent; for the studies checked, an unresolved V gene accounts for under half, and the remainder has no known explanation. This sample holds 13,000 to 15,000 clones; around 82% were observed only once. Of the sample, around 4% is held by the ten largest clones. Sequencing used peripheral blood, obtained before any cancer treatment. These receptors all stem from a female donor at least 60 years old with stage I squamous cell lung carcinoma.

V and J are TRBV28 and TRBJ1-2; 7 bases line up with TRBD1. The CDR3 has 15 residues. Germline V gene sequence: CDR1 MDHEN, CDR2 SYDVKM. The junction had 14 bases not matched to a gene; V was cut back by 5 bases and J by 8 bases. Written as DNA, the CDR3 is TGTGCCAGCAGTACAGGGGTAGAGGGTCGGCGCGGCTACACCTTC. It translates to CASSTGVEGRRGYTF.

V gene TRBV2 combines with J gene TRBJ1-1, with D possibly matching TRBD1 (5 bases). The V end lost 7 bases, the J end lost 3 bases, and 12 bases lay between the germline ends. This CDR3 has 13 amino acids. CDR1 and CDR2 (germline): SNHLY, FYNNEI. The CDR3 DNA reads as TGTGCCAGCACTCGGGGCCGAGACACTGAAGCTTTCTTT. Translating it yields CASTRGRDTEAFF.

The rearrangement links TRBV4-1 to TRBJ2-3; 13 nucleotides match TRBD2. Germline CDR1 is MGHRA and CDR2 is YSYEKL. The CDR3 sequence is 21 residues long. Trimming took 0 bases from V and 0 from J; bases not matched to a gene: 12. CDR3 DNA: TGCGCCAGCAGCCAAGAGGGAGGAGGACTAGCGGGGGCATTAAGCACAGATACGCAGTATTTT. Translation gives CASSQEGGGLAGALSTDTQYF.

The CDR3 loop reads CASSDGQGYDQPQHF. In nucleotides, the CDR3 is TGTGCCAGCAGCGACGGACAGGGATACGATCAGCCCCAGCATTTT. The chain uses TRBV7-2 and TRBJ1-5; 8 bases match TRBD1. The CDR3 runs 15 residues. Looked up from germline, CDR1 is SGHTA and CDR2 is FQGNSA. V was pared by 5 bases and J by 5 bases, with 8 bases of the junction left unmatched. Complete variable domain (other parts from reference TRBV7-2 and TRBJ1-5): GAGVSQSPSNKVTEKGKDVELRCDPISGHTALYWYRQSLGQGLEFLIYFQGNSAPDKSGLPSDRFSAERTGGSVSTLTIQRTQQEDSAVYLCASSDGQGYDQPQHFGDGTRLSIL.

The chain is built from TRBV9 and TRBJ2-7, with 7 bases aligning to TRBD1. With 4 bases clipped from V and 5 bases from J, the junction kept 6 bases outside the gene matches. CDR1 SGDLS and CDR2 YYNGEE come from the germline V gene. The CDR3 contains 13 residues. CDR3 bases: TGTGCCAGCAGCATGCAGGGGGTCAACGAGCAGTACTTC. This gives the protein CASSMQGVNEQYF.

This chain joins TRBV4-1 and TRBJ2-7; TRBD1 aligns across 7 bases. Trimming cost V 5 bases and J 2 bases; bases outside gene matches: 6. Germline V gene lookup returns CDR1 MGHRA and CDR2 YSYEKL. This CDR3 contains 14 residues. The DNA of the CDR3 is TGCGCCAGCAGCGCACCGGGACAGACCTACGAGCAGTACTTC. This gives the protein CASSAPGQTYEQYF.

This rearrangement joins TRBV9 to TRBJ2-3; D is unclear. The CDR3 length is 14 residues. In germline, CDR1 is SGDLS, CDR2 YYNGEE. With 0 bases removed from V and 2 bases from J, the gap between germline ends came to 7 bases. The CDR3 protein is CASSVVGYTDTQYF. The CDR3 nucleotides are TGTGCCAGCAGCGTAGTAGGCTACACAGATACGCAGTATTTT. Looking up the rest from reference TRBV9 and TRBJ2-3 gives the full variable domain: DSGVTQTPKHLITATGQRVTLRCSPRSGDLSVYWYQQSLDQGLQFLIQYYNGEERAKGNILERFSAQQFPDLHSELNLSSLELGDSALYFCASSVVGYTDTQYFGPGTRLTVL.

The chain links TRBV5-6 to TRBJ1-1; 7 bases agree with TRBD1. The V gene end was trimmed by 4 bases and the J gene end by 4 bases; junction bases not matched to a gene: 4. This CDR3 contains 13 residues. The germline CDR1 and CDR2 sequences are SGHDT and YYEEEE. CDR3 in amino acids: CASSLSGGTEAFF. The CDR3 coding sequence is TGTGCCAGCAGCCTTTCAGGGGGCACTGAAGCTTTCTTT.

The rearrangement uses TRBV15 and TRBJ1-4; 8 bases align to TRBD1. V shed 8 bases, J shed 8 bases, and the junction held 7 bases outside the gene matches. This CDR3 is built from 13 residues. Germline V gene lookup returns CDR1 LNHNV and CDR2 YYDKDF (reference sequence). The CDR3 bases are TGTGCCACCCAGACAGGGGTGTACGAAAAACTGTTTTTT. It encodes CATQTGVYEKLFF.

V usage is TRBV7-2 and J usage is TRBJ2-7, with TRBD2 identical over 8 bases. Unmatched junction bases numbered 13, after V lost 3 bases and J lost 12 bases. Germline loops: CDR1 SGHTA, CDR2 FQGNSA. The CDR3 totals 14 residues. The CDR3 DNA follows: TGTGCCAGCAGCTTCTCTCAGACTAGCGCCAAGACGTACTTC. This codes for CASSFSQTSAKTYF.

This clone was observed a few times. CDR3 residues: CASSPVTGALDTIYF. CDR3 bases: TGTGCCAGCAGCCCCGTCACAGGGGCGTTGGACACCATATATTTT. The V gene is TRBV7-9, the J gene TRBJ1-3; 7 nucleotides line up with TRBD1. There are 15 residues in the CDR3. The V and J ends lost 5 bases and 8 bases, in that order; junction bases with no gene match: 12. Per germline, CDR1 SEHNR and CDR2 FQNEAQ (reference sequence).

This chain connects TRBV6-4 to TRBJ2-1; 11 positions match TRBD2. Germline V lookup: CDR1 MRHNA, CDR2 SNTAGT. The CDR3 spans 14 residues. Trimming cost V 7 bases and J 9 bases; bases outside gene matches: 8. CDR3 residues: CASTLLAGVGEQFF. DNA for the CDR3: TGTGCCAGCACCCTACTAGCGGGGGTAGGTGAGCAGTTCTTC.

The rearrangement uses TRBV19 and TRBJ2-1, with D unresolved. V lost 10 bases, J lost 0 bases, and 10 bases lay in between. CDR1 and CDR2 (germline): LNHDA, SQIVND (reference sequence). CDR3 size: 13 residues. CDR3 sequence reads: CAKVVHSYNEQFF. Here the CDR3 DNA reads TGTGCCAAGGTGGTCCACTCCTACAATGAGCAGTTCTTC.

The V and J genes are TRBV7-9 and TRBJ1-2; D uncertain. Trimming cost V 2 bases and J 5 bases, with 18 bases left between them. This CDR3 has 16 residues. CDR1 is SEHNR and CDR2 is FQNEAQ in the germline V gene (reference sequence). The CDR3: CASSLLTGIDQYGYTF. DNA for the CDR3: TGTGCCAGCAGCTTATTGACGGGGATAGATCAATATGGCTACACCTTC.

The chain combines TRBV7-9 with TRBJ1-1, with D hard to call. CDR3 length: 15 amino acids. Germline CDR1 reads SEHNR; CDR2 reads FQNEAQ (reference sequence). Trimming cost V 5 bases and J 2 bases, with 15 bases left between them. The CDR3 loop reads CASSPKERLNTEAFF. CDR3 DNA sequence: TGTGCCAGCAGCCCGAAGGAACGGCTCAACACTGAAGCTTTCTTT.

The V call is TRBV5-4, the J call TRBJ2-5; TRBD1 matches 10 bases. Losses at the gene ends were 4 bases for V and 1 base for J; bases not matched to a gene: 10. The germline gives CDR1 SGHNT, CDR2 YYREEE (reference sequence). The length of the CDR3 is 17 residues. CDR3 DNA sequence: TGTGCCAGCAGCCCACCCGGCCGGGACAGGGGCCAAGAGACCCAGTACTTC. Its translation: CASSPPGRDRGQETQYF.